This TCR beta chain stems from a study of blood T cell repertoires in COVID-19 (dated by TCRdb to 2019 to 2021). Looking at the study overall: Collaborator samples came from the United States, Italy and Spain and covered acute and convalescent phases of COVID-19. Where available, HLA class I and class II types were obtained from metadata supplied by the sample provider rather than from assay-based typing. The samples were drawn from the first 160 participants of the ongoing ImmuneRACE study and from 950 to 1,500 subjects provided by 6 global collaborators. The repertoires were released in a freely available public database intended as a resource for research on the immune response to SARS-CoV-2. Sample metadata almost always included a de-identified subject ID, COVID-19 status, age in years and sex. Deeply sampled blood TCRbeta repertoires from subjects exposed to, actively infected with, or recovered from COVID-19 were included in the dataset. The material from the prospective study consisted of cDNA or gDNA derived from T cells, B-cell-depleted T cells, or PBMCs.

This clone was detected once. Its antigen is unknown. The sample holds no much larger clone one base away, and base qualities are not on file. The full study reports these points: The quantity of clinical and demographic metadata differed by source and by participant and was supplied without curation.

The CDR3, from cysteine to phenylalanine, totals 16 residues. Just CDR3 DNA is preserved here, 48 bases in frame from base 1. The V and J ends are trimmed by 2 bases and 4 bases, leaving 15 bases between them. The germline V gene (reference sequence) specifies SGHKS as CDR1 and YYEKEE as CDR2. The immunoSEQ Assay, a bias-controlled multiplex PCR, was used to amplify TCRbeta CDR3 regions from genomic DNA. Concerning the study's data processing: Nucleated cell counts per sample were estimated from amplification of reference gene primers within the assay. To quantify the absolute abundance of each unique TCRbeta CDR3 rearrangement, sequence reads were collapsed and filtered. For each sample, productive Simpson clonality was calculated as the square root of Simpson's diversity index across productive rearrangements. As stored in TCRdb, this immuneACCESS dataset retains in-frame rearrangements with V and J assigned. A fraction of the clones does not appear; measured against another copy, unresolved V genes explain less than half of the discrepancy, and the remainder lacks a known reason. Clonal size and the V and J genes are those of that table, whereas D and trimming came from the DNA. The sample data list 210,000 or so clones, and about nine tenths of these were observed just once. The ten top clones hold under 5.5% of the sample.

The collaborating institutions used their own protocols to collect whole blood in K2EDTA tubes. For TCRbeta analysis, collaborators shipped samples as frozen whole blood, isolated PBMCs, or DNA extracted from either of those sample types. Sequencing was performed on peripheral blood. This chain is built from TRBV5-5 and TRBJ1-4, with the D segment identity uncertain. The receptor was isolated from a woman in her thirties or forties with acute or convalescent COVID-19. Read as DNA, the sequence is TGTGCCAGCAGCTTAGGCACAGAGTATATTAATGAAAAACTGTTTTTT. Its translation is CASSLGTEYINEKLFF.